This T cell receptor (beta chain) originates from a study of blood T cell repertoires in COVID-19. For the study at large: Researchers got acute and convalescent COVID-19 samples from the United States, Italy and Spain. Sample material is recorded as cDNA or gDNA derived from T cells, B-cell-depleted T cells, or PBMCs.

Original methodology: Estimation of nucleated cell counts was performed using reference gene primer amplification. Here immunoSEQ multiplex PCR was the method, and the copy in TCRdb shows in-frame clones only, minus some. V and J calls and clone size are those listed in that table; D and trimming were worked out from the DNA. Found here are fewer than 200,000 clones, around 89% of them singletons; the top ten hold about 1.9%. This clone was seen a single time. The CDR3 is made up of 16 amino acids. Trimming cost V 4 bases and J 4 bases; bases outside gene matches: 9. Germline CDR1 and CDR2: LGHNA and YSLEER.

The sequencing input was peripheral blood. This sequence originates from a man aged 18 to 35 who had recovered from COVID-19. The chain recombines TRBV4-3 with TRBJ2-5, with 10 bases lining up with TRBD2. The CDR3 sequence is CASSPGGAGGVETQYF. The CDR3 nucleotides are TGCGCCAGCAGCCCCGGGGGAGCGGGAGGGGTAGAGACCCAGTACTTC.